This entry concerns a single T cell receptor (beta chain). The data were taken from a study of cytomegalovirus exposure and HLA in healthy donors. The CDR3 runs to 14 residues. CDR1 and CDR2 (germline): SGDLS, YYNGEE. Between the trimmed V and J ends, which lost 1 base and 5 bases, there was a span of 10 bases. PCR involved 60 Vbeta and 13 Jbeta primers. Produced via immunoSEQ multiplex PCR; TCRdb's table is partial and in-frame only. The sample includes roughly 250,000 clones, about 83% of them seen just once. The sample taken for sequencing was PBMCs. V gene TRBV9 combines with J gene TRBJ2-1; tentatively, D is TRBD2 (5 bases). The origin of this receptor is a middle-aged woman in good health and CMV-seropositive. The CDR3, as DNA: TGTGCCAGCAGCGTAACGACTACAGACAATGAGCAGTTCTTC. This encodes CASSVTTTDNEQFF.